This is a list of T cell receptor beta chains from one sample in a study of shared clonotypes between healthy human individuals. Profiling relied on immunoSEQ multiplex PCR, and the TCRdb table lists in-frame clones only, not all of them. The sample yields 2 million to 2.5 million clones, 90% to 96% seen once. The sample was naive CD4+ T cells sorted from blood. These receptors all come from a man in his late teens or twenties in good health. Each CDR3 is given with its conserved first and last residue. A D gene is named only where the DNA matches it firmly. Expanded clones are given a class, and other clones once, few, many or no size at all.

TRBJ2-1,TRBD2,.,TRBV5-1,TGCGCCAGCAGACGCGGACTAGCGGAGGTCTGGTTCTTC,CASRRGLAEVWFF
TRBJ1-1,.,.,TRBV10-3,TGTGCCATCAGTGCCCCACCCCCAGGGAACACTGAAGCTTTCTTT,CAISAPPPGNTEAFF
TRBJ1-1,TRBD1,.,TRBV7-8,TGTGCCAGCAGCTTATCCGGGACAGGGAACACTGAAGCTTTCTTT,CASSLSGTGNTEAFF
TRBJ2-5,TRBD2,.,TRBV5-4,TGTGCCAGCAGCTTGACCCTAGCGGGGGGGCAAGAGACCCAGTACTTC,CASSLTLAGGQETQYF
TRBJ2-7,TRBD1,.,TRBV4-1,TGCGCCAGCAGCCAAGGGGCACAGGGGAGCTCCTACGAGCAGTACTTC,CASSQGAQGSSYEQYF
TRBJ2-1,TRBD1,once,TRBV4-1,TGCGCCAGCAGCCGGGCCGGGACAGCGAATGAGCAGTTCTTC,CASSRAGTANEQFF
TRBJ2-4,.,.,TRBV6-5,TGTGCCAGCAGTAAAGCGCTAGCCAAAAACATTCAGTACTTC,CASSKALAKNIQYF
TRBJ2-7,.,.,TRBV6-5,TGTGCCAGCAGTTACTCTATGCAGGGGGGGTACGAGCAGTACTTC,CASSYSMQGGYEQYF
TRBJ1-3,.,.,TRBV30,TGTGCCTGGAGTGTAGGGAAAATGACGGGAAACACCATATATTTT,CAWSVGKMTGNTIYF
TRBJ2-5,.,.,TRBV5-1,TGCGCCAGCCGCATCTCGGACAGCCACCAAGAGACCCAGTACTTC,CASRISDSHQETQYF
TRBJ2-5,TRBD1,.,TRBV18,TGTGCCAGCTCACACGGGACAGAAGAGACCCAGTACTTC,CASSHGTEETQYF
TRBJ2-1,.,.,TRBV6-1,TGTGCCAGCAGTGAAGAAGGAGGGGTGAGTGAGCAGTTCTTC,CASSEEGGVSEQFF
TRBJ1-2,.,.,TRBV28,TGTGCCCTATCAAACAGCTATGGCTACACCTTC,CALSNSYGYTF
TRBJ1-5,TRBD1,.,TRBV18,TGTGCCAGCTCACCGAACAGGGGAGAACAGCCCCAGCATTTT,CASSPNRGEQPQHF
TRBJ1-1,TRBD1,.,TRBV7-9,TGTGCCAGCAGAGGACAGGTGAACACTGAAGCTTTCTTT,CASRGQVNTEAFF
TRBJ2-5,.,.,TRBV5-1,TGCGCCAGCAGCTTGTCAAACCAAGAGACCCAGTACTTC,CASSLSNQETQYF
TRBJ2-7,TRBD2,.,TRBV7-2,TGTGCCAGCAGCCCTAGCGGGACGCATCACGAGCAGTACTTC,CASSPSGTHHEQYF
TRBJ1-6,.,.,TRBV27,TGTGCCAGCAGTTATGACCGGACGAGTTCACCCCTCCACTTT,CASSYDRTSSPLHF
TRBJ1-5,TRBD1,.,TRBV5-1,TGCGCCAGCAGCTGGACAGGGATTGATCAGCCCCAGCATTTT,CASSWTGIDQPQHF
TRBJ2-7,TRBD2,once,TRBV5-1,TGCGCCAGCAGCTACGGACTAGCGGGCGAGCAGTACTTC,CASSYGLAGEQYF
TRBJ2-4,.,.,TRBV18,TGTGCCAGCTCACCACCTGAAACCGCGTGGCTAGCCAAAAACATTCAGTACTTC,CASSPPETAWLAKNIQYF
TRBJ1-4,.,.,TRBV4-1,TGCGCCAGCAGCCAAGGCGGGGGGTCAACTAATGAAAAACTGTTTTTT,CASSQGGGSTNEKLFF
TRBJ1-5,.,.,TRBV5-1,TGCGCCAGCAGCTTGGCATGGGGGGAAGGACAGCCCCAGCATTTT,CASSLAWGEGQPQHF
TRBJ2-1,TRBD2,.,TRBV18,TGTGCCAGCTCACTCCTGCGAACTAGCGGGGGGGCAGGGGAGAGTGAGCAGTTCTTC,CASSLLRTSGGAGESEQFF
TRBJ2-2,.,.,TRBV10-3,TGTGCCATCAGTGTGGGGCAGGGGACGAACACCGGGGAGCTGTTTTTT,CAISVGQGTNTGELFF
TRBJ1-4,TRBD1,.,TRBV28,TGTGCCAGCAGTGACAGGGGGCTCGCTAATGAAAAACTGTTTTTT,CASSDRGLANEKLFF
TRBJ1-2,.,.,TRBV20-1,TGCAGTGCTAGAGTAGTGGGTGGCTACACCTTC,CSARVVGGYTF
TRBJ2-1,.,.,TRBV7-6,TGTGCCAGCAGCTTAATGAGCGGCAATGAGCAGTTCTTC,CASSLMSGNEQFF
TRBJ2-4,.,.,TRBV9,TGTGCCAGCAGCGTAGCTCCAACCCCCCTAGCCAAAAACATTCAGTACTTC,CASSVAPTPLAKNIQYF
TRBJ1-2,.,.,TRBV16,TGTGCCAGCAGCCGTGGGTTGACGGGCGTTGGCTACACCTTC,CASSRGLTGVGYTF
TRBJ2-1,.,.,TRBV28,TGTGCCAGCAGTTTATGGGAGCAGATGAGCTACAATGAGCAGTTCTTC,CASSLWEQMSYNEQFF
TRBJ1-4,TRBD1,.,TRBV30,TGTGCCTGGGGAGCAGGGGGGAGGGGTGAAAAACTGTTTTTT,CAWGAGGRGEKLFF
TRBJ2-7,.,.,TRBV4-1,TGCGCCAGCAGCCAAGATTTGCCAGGGGCCTACGAGCAGTACTTC,CASSQDLPGAYEQYF
TRBJ1-1,.,.,TRBV4-1,TGCGCCAGCAGCCATGATGGACATTCCATGAACACTGAAGCTTTCTTT,CASSHDGHSMNTEAFF
TRBJ1-2,.,.,TRBV6-1,TGTGCCAGCAGTGGTGGGGACTTTCCAGATGGCTACACCTTC,CASSGGDFPDGYTF
TRBJ2-2,.,.,TRBV10-3,TGTGCCATAACAGGGAATACCGGGGAGCTGTTTTTT,CAITGNTGELFF
TRBJ2-5,.,.,TRBV18,TGTGCCAGCTCACCGGGGGTCAGAGAGACCCAGTACTTC,CASSPGVRETQYF
TRBJ1-5,.,.,TRBV6-6,TGTGCCAGCAGTTACGACAACCGGTATCAGCCCCAGCATTTT,CASSYDNRYQPQHF
TRBJ2-7,.,.,TRBV6-1,TGTGCCAGCAGTGGACAGGCCGGCTCCTACGAGCAGTACTTC,CASSGQAGSYEQYF
TRBJ1-3,.,.,TRBV5-1,TGCGCCAGCAGCTTGGCGGCAGGGGATTCTGGAAACACCATATATTTT,CASSLAAGDSGNTIYF
TRBJ1-1,.,few,TRBV30,TGTGCCTGGACCGGACTGATGAACACTGAAGCTTTCTTT,CAWTGLMNTEAFF
TRBJ1-1,.,.,TRBV5-1,TGCGCCAGCAGCATGGACATTCCTATGAACACTGAAGCTTTCTTT,CASSMDIPMNTEAFF
TRBJ2-7,TRBD2,.,TRBV7-2,TGTGCCAGCAGCTTCTCTGTAGCGGGCCCGGGTTTGTACGAGCAGTACTTC,CASSFSVAGPGLYEQYF
TRBJ1-2,TRBD1,.,TRBV27,TGTGCCAGCAGTCCGGGACAGGGTAACTATGGCTACACCTTC,CASSPGQGNYGYTF
TRBJ2-7,TRBD1,.,TRBV27,TGTGCCAGCAGTTCGTGGACAGGTTCCTACGAGCAGTACTTC,CASSSWTGSYEQYF
TRBJ2-3,TRBD2,.,TRBV10-1,TGCGCCAGCAGTGAGTCGCTAGCGGGGGCCACAGATACGCAGTATTTT,CASSESLAGATDTQYF
TRBJ1-3,TRBD1,.,TRBV12-5,TGTGCTAGTGGTAAACCGACAGGGACCTCTGGAAACACCATATATTTT,CASGKPTGTSGNTIYF
TRBJ1-5,TRBD1,.,TRBV19,TGTGCCAGTAGTCAGACAGGGTTATATCAGCCCCAGCATTTT,CASSQTGLYQPQHF
TRBJ2-2,.,.,TRBV27,TGTGCCAGCAGTTTGAACACCGGGGAGCTGTTTTTT,CASSLNTGELFF
TRBJ1-4,.,.,TRBV9,TGTGCCAGCAGCGTAGAGGCAGCAACTAATGAAAAACTGTTTTTT,CASSVEAATNEKLFF
TRBJ1-4,.,once,TRBV5-1,TGCGCCAGCAGCTCGGACAGCGGGTGGACTAATGAAAAACTGTTTTTT,CASSSDSGWTNEKLFF
TRBJ1-5,.,.,TRBV5-6,TGTGCCAGCAGCTTGGAACAGGCCCCCTTGGAAGCCCAGCATTTT,CASSLEQAPLEAQHF
TRBJ2-3,.,.,TRBV12-5,TGTGCTAGTGCCAGAAGATCAGATACGCAGTATTTT,CASARRSDTQYF
TRBJ2-7,.,.,TRBV18,TGTGCCAGCTCACCGGGGGCTGAGACCTACGAGCAGTACTTC,CASSPGAETYEQYF
TRBJ1-1,.,.,TRBV6-1,TGTGCCAGCAGTAGAGGACGGAACACTGAAGCTTTCTTT,CASSRGRNTEAFF
TRBJ2-7,TRBD1,.,TRBV28,TGTGCCAGCAGGCTTCCGGGACAGGGGGAATACGAGCAGTACTTC,CASRLPGQGEYEQYF
TRBJ1-5,.,.,TRBV18,TGTGCCAGCTCACTACAGGATCGTCAGCCCCAGCATTTT,CASSLQDRQPQHF
TRBJ2-3,TRBD1,.,TRBV19,TGTGCCAGTAGGATAGATTGGACAGGGCGTACAGATACGCAGTATTTT,CASRIDWTGRTDTQYF
TRBJ2-1,TRBD2,.,TRBV10-1,TGCGCCAGCAGTGAATTAGCGGGGGCCTTATACAATGAGCAGTTCTTC,CASSELAGALYNEQFF